This TCR beta chain is from a study of STAT5B mutations in CD4+ large granular lymphocyte leukemia. Findings of the study overall: No patients shared main leukemic clonotypes, though roughly 25% appeared at low frequency elsewhere.

About this clone itself: As yet, its antigen is unknown.

Sequencing was at survey level. Original processing notes: Lowest detectable productive clonotype frequency was 2.59 x 10-5. The table came from immunoSEQ multiplex PCR; TCRdb's copy has only in-frame clones and leaves some out. V and J calls and clone size come straight from that table; D and trimming were deduced from the DNA. The data show tens of thousands of clones, with 75% to 85% seen just once and around 0.57% held by the top ten. This clonotype originated in a human donor in good health. Material: CD4+ T cells from blood buffy coats.

DNA of the CDR3: TGTGCCAGCAACCCCCGCCAGGGAACAGATACGCAGTATTTT. Encoded protein: CASNPRQGTDTQYF. The V and J genes are TRBV6-6 and TRBJ2-3; TRBD1 is a possible D gene (5 bases). V was shortened by 7 bases and J by 3 bases, with 14 bases between the two germline ends. Germline values: CDR1 MNHNY, CDR2 SVGAGI (reference sequence). The CDR3 is made up of 14 amino acids.